This TCR beta chain is drawn from a study of shared clonotypes between healthy human individuals. TCRdb keeps only in-frame clones here, not all; method: immunoSEQ multiplex PCR. The profile shows around 480,000 clones, over 60% of them singletons. Germline V gene lookup returns CDR1 MNHEY and CDR2 SMNVEV (reference sequence). The CDR3 runs to 13 residues. The V end lost 6 bases, the J end lost 0 bases, and 8 bases lay between the germline ends. The sequenced sample consisted of PBMCs. The clonotype was recovered from a woman in her forties in good health. Some clones in this sample may be carry-over from other donors' samples. The chain links TRBV27 to TRBJ1-1; tentatively, D is TRBD1 (6 bases). The CDR3 DNA reads as TGTGCCAGCAGACGGACAGTGAACACTGAAGCTTTCTTT. It specifies CASRRTVNTEAFF.